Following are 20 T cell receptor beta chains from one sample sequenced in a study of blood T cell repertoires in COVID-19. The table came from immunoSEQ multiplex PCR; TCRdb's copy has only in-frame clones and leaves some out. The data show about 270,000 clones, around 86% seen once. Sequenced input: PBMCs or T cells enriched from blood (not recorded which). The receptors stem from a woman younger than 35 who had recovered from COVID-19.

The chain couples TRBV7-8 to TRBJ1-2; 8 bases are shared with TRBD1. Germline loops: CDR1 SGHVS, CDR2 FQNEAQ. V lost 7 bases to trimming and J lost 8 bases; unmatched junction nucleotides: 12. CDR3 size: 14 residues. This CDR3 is CASTVSGGAGGYTF. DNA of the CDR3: TGTGCCAGCACAGTGTCAGGGGGCGCTGGCGGCTACACCTTC. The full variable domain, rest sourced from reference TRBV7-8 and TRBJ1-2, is GAGVSQSPRYKVAKRGQDVALRCDPISGHVSLFWYQQALGQGPEFLTYFQNEAQLDKSGLPSDRFFAERPEGSVSTLKIQRTQQEDSAVYLCASTVSGGAGGYTFGSGTRLTVV.

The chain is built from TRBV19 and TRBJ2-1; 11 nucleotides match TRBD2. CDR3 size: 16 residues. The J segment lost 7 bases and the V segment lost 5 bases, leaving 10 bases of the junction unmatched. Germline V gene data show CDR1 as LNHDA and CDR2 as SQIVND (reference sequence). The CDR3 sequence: CASSPIAGGPFNEQFF. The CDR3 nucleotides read TGTGCCAGTAGTCCCATAGCGGGGGGGCCTTTTAATGAGCAGTTCTTC.

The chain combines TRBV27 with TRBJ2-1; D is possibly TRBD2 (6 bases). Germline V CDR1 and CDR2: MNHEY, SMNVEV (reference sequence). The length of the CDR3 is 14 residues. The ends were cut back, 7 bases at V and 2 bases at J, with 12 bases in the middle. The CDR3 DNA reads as TGTGCCAGCACGGGGGATGGGGCCTACAATGAGCAGTTCTTC. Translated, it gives CASTGDGAYNEQFF.

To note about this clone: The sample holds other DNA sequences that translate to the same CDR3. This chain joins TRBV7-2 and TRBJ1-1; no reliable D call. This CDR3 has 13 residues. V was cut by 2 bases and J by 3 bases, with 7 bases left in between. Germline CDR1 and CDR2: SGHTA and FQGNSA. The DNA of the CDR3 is TGTGCCAGCAGCTTAACCGGGGACACTGAAGCTTTCTTT. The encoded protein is CASSLTGDTEAFF.

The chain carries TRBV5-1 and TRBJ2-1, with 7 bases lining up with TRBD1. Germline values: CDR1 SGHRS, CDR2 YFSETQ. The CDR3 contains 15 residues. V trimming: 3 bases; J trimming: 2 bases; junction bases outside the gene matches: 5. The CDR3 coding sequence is TGCGCCAGCAGCTCGCGGACAGGAACCTACAATGAGCAGTTCTTC. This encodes CASSSRTGTYNEQFF.

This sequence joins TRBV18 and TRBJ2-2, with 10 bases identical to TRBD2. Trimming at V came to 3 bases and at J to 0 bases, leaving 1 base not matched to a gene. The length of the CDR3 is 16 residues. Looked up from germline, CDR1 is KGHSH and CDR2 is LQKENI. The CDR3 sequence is CASSPTSGPNTGELFF. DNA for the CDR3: TGTGCCAGCTCACCGACTAGCGGGCCGAACACCGGGGAGCTGTTTTTT.

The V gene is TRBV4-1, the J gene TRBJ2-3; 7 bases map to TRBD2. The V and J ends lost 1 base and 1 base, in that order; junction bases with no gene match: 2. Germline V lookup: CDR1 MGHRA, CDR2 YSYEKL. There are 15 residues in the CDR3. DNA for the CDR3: TGCGCCAGCAGCCAAGTCGGACTAGGCACAGATACGCAGTATTTT. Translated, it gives CASSQVGLGTDTQYF.

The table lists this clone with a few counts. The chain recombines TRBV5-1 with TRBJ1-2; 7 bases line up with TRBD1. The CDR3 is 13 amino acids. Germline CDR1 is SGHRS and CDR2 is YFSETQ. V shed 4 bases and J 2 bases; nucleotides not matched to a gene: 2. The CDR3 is CASSRTGNYGYTF. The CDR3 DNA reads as TGCGCCAGCAGCCGGACAGGCAACTATGGCTACACCTTC.

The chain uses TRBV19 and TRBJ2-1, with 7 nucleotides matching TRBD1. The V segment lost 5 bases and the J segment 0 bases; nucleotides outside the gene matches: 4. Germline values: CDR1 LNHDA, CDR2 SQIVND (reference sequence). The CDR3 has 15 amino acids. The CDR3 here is CASSVTGSSYNEQFF. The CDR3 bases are TGTGCCAGTAGTGTGACAGGGAGCTCCTACAATGAGCAGTTCTTC.

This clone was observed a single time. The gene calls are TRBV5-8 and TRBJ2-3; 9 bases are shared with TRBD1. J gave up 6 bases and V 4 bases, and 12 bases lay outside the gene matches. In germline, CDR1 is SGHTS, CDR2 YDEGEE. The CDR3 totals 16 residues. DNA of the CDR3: TGTGCCAGCAGCCTCGGTCGGACAGGGGCTAAGGATACGCAGTATTTT. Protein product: CASSLGRTGAKDTQYF.

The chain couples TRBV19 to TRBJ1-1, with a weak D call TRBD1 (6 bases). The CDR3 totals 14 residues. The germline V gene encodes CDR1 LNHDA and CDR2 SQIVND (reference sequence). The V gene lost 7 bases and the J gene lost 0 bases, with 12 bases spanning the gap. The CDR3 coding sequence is TGTGCCAGTACTACCGACAGGATGAACACTGAAGCTTTCTTT. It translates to CASTTDRMNTEAFF.

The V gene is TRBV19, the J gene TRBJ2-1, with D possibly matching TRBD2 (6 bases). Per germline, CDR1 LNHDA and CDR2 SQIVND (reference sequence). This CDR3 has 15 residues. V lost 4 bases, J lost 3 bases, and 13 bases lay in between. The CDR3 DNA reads TGTGCCAGTAGTACGGAGGGTCGTTTCTACAATGAGCAGTTCTTC. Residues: CASSTEGRFYNEQFF.

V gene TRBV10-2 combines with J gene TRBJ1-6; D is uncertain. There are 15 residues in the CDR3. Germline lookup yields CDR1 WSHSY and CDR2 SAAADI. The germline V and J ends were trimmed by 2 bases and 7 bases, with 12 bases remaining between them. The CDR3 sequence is CASSERSGKNSPLHF. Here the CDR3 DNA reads TGCGCCAGCAGTGAGCGATCCGGGAAGAATTCACCCCTCCACTTT.

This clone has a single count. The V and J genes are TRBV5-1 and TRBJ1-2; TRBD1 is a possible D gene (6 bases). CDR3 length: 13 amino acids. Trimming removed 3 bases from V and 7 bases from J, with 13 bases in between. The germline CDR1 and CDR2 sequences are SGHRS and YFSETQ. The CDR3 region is CASSSEGVGGYTF. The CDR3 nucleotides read TGCGCCAGCAGCTCCGAGGGGGTAGGTGGCTACACCTTC.

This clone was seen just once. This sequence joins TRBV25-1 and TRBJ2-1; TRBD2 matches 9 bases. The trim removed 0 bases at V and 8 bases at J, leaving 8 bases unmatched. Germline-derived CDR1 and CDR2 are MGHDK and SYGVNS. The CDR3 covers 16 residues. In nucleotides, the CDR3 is TGTGCCAGCAGTGAATATTTTAGCGGGAGTAGAGATGAGCAGTTCTTC. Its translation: CASSEYFSGSRDEQFF. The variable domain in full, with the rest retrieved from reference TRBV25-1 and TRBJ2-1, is EADIYQTPRYLVIGTGKKITLECSQTMGHDKMYWYQQDPGMELHLIHYSYGVNSTEKGDLSSESTVSRIRTEHFPLTLESARPSHTSQYLCASSEYFSGSRDEQFFGPGTRLTVL.

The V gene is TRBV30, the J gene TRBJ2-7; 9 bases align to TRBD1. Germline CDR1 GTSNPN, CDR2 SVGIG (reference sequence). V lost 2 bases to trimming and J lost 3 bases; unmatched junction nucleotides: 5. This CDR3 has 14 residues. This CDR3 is CAWSRGQGSYEQYF. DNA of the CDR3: TGTGCCTGGAGTCGGGGACAGGGCAGCTACGAGCAGTACTTC.

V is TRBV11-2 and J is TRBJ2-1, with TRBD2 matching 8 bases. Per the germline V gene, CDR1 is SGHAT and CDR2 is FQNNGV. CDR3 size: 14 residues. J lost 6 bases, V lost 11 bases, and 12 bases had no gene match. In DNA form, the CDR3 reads TGTGCCTTGCGGAGGCCCCTAGCGGGCAATGAGCAGTTCTTC. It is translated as CALRRPLAGNEQFF.

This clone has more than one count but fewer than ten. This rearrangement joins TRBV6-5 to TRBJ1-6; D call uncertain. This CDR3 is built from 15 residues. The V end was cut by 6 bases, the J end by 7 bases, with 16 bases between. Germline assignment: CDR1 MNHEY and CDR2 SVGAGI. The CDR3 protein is CASRSLGGDNSPLHF. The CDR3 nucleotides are TGTGCCAGCAGGTCCCTCGGCGGAGACAATTCACCCCTCCACTTT.

CDR3 in amino acids: CASRGTSGIFVYEQFF. Written as DNA, the CDR3 is TGCGCCAGCAGGGGTACTAGCGGGATCTTTGTCTATGAGCAGTTCTTC. The chain recombines TRBV5-1 with TRBJ2-1; 10 nucleotides match TRBD2. Germline V gives CDR1 SGHRS, CDR2 YFSETQ. This CDR3 is 16 amino acids long. V was clipped by 5 bases and J by 8 bases; unmatched bases: 13.

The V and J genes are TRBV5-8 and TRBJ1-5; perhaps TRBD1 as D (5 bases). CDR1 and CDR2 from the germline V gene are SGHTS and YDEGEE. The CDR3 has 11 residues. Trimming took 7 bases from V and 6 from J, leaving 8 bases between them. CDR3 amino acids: CASQGGQPQHF. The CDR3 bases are TGTGCCAGCCAGGGCGGTCAGCCCCAGCATTTT. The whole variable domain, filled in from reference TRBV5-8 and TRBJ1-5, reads EAGVTQSPTHLIKTRGQQATLRCSPISGHTSVYWYQQALGLGLQFLLWYDEGEERNRGNFPPRFSGRQFPNYSSELNVNALELEDSALYLCASQGGQPQHFGDGTRLSIL.